The following is a T cell receptor (beta chain) sequence with its context. Its antigen is still unknown. The method was immunoSEQ multiplex PCR; TCRdb's version includes in-frame clones alone and lacks a portion of them. The sample records tens of thousands of clones, roughly 85% being singletons. Germline lookup yields CDR1 SEHNR and CDR2 FQNEAQ (reference sequence). The CDR3 consists of 18 residues. V shed 1 base and J 1 base; nucleotides not matched to a gene: 3. The data belong to a study of a mutant IDH1 vaccine in newly diagnosed glioma. On the study more broadly: Patients got their first vaccination 4-6 weeks after radiotherapy alone, or with temozolomide cycles.

The time point is: week 23, last vaccination. Each dose delivered 300 ug of mutant IDH1 20-mer peptide subcutaneously with imiquimod. The gene calls are TRBV7-9 and TRBJ2-1, with TRBD2 matching 14 bases. The material was PBMCs, obtained from a glioma patient whose treatment included an IDH1 peptide vaccine. The sequence was collected from a man under 40 with glioma. Here the CDR3 DNA reads TGTGCCAGCAGCTTAGGGACTAGCGGGGGGCCGTCCTACAATGAGCAGTTCTTC. It translates to CASSLGTSGGPSYNEQFF.